This entry features one TCR beta chain sequence. Germline assignment: CDR1 SGHRS and CDR2 YFSETQ. This CDR3 comprises 13 residues. V was clipped by 7 bases and J by 5 bases, with 16 bases between them. 13 Jbeta primers and 60 Vbeta primers were used for the PCR. The data were produced by immunoSEQ multiplex PCR, yet TCRdb's version contains in-frame clones alone and is incomplete. In the table there are around 79,000 clones, 73% of which are singletons. This sample was taken from a study of cytomegalovirus exposure and HLA in healthy donors. The sequencing sample was made of PBMCs. The sequence was collected from a woman in her 40s in good health and CMV-seropositive. The chain employs TRBV5-1 and TRBJ2-7; TRBD2 might be the D (6 bases). CDR3 DNA sequence: TGCGCCAGCGGGGGGATGCGGGTTGACGAGCAGTACTTC. Translated: CASGGMRVDEQYF.